Here is one TCR beta chain with its context. This CDR3 has 14 residues. Germline values: CDR1 SGHTA, CDR2 FQGNSA. The V segment lost 1 base and the J segment 5 bases; nucleotides outside the gene matches: 5. The entry originates in a study of tumor T cells in aggressive B-cell lymphoma. TCRdb keeps only in-frame clones here, not all; method: immunoSEQ multiplex PCR. Of just over 6,500 clones in the sample, 88% were seen once. The sample taken for sequencing was tumor tissue. This chain joins TRBV7-2 and TRBJ2-7; 7 bases map to TRBD2. The sequence was collected from an adult with diffuse large B cell lymphoma. Some clones in this sample may be carry-over from other donors' samples. CDR3 loop: CASSLVGGSDEQYF. The CDR3 DNA sequence: TGTGCCAGCAGCTTAGTAGGCGGGAGCGACGAGCAGTACTTC.